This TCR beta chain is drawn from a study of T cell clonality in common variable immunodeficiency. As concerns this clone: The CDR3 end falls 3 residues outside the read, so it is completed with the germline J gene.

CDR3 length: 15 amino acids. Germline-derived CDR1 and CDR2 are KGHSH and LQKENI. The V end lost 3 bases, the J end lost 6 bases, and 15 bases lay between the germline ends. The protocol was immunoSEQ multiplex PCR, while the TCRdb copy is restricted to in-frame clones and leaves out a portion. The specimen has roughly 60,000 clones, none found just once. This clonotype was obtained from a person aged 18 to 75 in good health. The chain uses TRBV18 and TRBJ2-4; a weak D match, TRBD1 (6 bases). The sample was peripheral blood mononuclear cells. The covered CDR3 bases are TGTGCCAGCTCACCGGGGCAGGGGTCCATAAACATT. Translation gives CASSPGQGSINI. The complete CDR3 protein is CASSPGQGSINIQYF.